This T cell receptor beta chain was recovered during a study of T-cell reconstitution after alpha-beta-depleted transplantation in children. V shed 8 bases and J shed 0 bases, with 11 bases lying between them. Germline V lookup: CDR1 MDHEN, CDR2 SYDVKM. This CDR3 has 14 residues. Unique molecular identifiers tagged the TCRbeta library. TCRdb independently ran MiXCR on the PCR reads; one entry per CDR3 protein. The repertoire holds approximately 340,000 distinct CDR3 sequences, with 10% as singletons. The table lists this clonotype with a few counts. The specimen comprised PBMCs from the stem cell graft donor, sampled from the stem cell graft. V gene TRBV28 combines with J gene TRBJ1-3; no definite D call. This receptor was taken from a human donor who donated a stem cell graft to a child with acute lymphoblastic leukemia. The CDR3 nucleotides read TGTGCCAGCCTCCGGAGCTCCTCTGGAAACACCATATATTTT. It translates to CASLRSSSGNTIYF.